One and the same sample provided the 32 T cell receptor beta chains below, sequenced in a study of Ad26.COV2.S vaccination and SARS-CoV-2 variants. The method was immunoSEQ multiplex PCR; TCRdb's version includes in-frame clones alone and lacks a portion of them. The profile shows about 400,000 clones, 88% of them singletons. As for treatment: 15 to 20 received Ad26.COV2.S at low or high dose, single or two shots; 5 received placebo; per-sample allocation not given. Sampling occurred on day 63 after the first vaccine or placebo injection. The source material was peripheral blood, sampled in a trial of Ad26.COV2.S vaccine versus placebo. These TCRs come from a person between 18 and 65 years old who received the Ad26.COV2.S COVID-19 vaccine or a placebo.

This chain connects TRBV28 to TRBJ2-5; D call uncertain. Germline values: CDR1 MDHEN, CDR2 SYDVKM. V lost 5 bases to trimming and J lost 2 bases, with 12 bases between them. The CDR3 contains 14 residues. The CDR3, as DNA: TGTGCCAGCAGTCTGCCCTCCAGACAAGAGACCCAGTACTTC. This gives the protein CASSLPSRQETQYF.

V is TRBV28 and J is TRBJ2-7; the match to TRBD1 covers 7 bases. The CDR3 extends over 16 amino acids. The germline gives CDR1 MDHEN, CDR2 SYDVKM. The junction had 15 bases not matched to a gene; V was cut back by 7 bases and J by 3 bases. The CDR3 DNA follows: TGTGCCAGCACCTTCCGACAGGGATCGGGATACTACGAGCAGTACTTC. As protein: CASTFRQGSGYYEQYF. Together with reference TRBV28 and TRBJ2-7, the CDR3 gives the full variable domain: DVKVTQSSRYLVKRTGEKVFLECVQDMDHENMFWYRQDPGLGLRLIYFSYDVKMKEKGDIPEGYSVSREKKERFSLILESASTNQTSMYLCASTFRQGSGYYEQYFGPGTRLTVT.

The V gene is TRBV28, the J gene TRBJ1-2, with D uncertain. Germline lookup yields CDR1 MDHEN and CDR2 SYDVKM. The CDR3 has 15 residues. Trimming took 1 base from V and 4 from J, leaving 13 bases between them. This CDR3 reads CASSLLMSSSYGYTF. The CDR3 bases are TGTGCCAGCAGTTTATTGATGAGCAGCAGCTATGGCTACACCTTC.

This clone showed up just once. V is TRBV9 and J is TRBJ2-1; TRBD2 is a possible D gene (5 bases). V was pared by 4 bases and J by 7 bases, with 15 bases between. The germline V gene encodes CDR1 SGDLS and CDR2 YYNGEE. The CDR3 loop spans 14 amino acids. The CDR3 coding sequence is TGTGCCAGCAGCTGGACTCCAGACTCGAATGAGCAGTTCTTC. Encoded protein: CASSWTPDSNEQFF.

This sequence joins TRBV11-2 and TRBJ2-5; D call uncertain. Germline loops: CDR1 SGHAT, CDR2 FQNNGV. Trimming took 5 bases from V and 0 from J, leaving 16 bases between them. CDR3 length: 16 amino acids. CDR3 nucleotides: TGTGCCAGCAGCAAAATTCAAGGCCTGTACCAAGAGACCCAGTACTTC. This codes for CASSKIQGLYQETQYF.

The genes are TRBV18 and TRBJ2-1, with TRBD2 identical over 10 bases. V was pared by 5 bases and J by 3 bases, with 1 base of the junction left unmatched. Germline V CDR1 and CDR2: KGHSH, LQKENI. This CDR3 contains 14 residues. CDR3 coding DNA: TGTGCCAGCTCAGCTAGCGGGGGCTACAATGAGCAGTTCTTC. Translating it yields CASSASGGYNEQFF.

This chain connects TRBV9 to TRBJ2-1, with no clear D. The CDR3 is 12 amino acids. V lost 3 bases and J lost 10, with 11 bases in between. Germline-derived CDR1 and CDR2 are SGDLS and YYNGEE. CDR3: CASSAASEEQFF. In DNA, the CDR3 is TGTGCCAGCAGCGCCGCCAGCGAGGAGCAGTTCTTC.

In DNA form, the CDR3 reads TGTGCCAGCAGCCAAAGTATGACAGGGGGCATAGGCTACACCTTC. Its protein product is CASSQSMTGGIGYTF. The V and J genes are TRBV6-5 and TRBJ1-2; 10 bases are a match to TRBD1. In germline, CDR1 is MNHEY, CDR2 SVGAGI. The CDR3 has 15 amino acids. The junction had 12 bases not matched to a gene; V was cut back by 6 bases and J by 8 bases.

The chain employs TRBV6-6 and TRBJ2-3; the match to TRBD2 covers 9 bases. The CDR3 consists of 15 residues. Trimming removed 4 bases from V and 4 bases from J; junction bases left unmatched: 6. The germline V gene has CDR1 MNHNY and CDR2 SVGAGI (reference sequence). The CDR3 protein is CASSSAGGRADTQYF. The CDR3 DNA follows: TGTGCCAGCAGTTCTGCGGGGGGGCGAGCAGATACGCAGTATTTT.

CDR3 residues: CASSGGTGTDTQYF. The CDR3 DNA sequence: TGTGCCAGCAGTGGGGGAACTGGCACAGATACGCAGTATTTT. The J gene is TRBJ2-3, the V gene TRBV28; D may correspond to TRBD1 or TRBD2 (5 bases each). The germline V gene has CDR1 MDHEN and CDR2 SYDVKM. The CDR3 length is 14 residues. Trimming pared 5 bases from V and 1 base from J, leaving 10 bases between.

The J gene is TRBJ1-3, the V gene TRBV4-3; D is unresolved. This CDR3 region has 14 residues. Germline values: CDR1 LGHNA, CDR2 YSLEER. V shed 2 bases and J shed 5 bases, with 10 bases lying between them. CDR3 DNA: TGCGCCAGCAGCCAACAAGGCACCCGAAACACCATATATTTT. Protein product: CASSQQGTRNTIYF.

The CDR3 DNA reads TGTGCCAGTAGTTATACAGGGGACACTGAAGCTTTCTTT. It encodes CASSYTGDTEAFF. The V call is TRBV19, the J call TRBJ1-1; the match to TRBD1 covers 7 bases. There are 13 residues in the CDR3. Germline CDR1 reads LNHDA; CDR2 reads SQIVND (reference sequence). With 5 bases clipped from V and 3 bases from J, the junction kept 3 bases outside the gene matches. The complete variable domain, with remaining parts taken from reference TRBV19 and TRBJ1-1, reads DGGITQSPKYLFRKEGQNVTLSCEQNLNHDAMYWYRQDPGQGLRLIYYSQIVNDFQKGDIAEGYSVSREKKESFPLTVTSAQKNPTAFYLCASSYTGDTEAFFGQGTRLTVV.

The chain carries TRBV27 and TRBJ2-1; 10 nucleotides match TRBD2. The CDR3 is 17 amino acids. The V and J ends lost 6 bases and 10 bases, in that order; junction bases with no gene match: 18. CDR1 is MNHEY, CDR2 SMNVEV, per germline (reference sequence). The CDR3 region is CASSPRGLAGGLREQFF. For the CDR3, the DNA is TGTGCCAGCAGCCCGCGGGGGTTAGCGGGGGGCCTGAGAGAGCAGTTCTTC.

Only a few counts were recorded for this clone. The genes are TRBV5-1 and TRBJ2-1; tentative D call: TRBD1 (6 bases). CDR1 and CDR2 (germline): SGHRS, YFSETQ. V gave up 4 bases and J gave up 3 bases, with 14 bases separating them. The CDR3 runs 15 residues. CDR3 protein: CASSQTGQSYNEQFF. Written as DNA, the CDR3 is TGCGCCAGCAGCCAGACCGGACAGAGCTACAATGAGCAGTTCTTC. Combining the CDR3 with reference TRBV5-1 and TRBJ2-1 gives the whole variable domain KAGVTQTPRYLIKTRGQQVTLSCSPISGHRSVSWYQQTPGQGLQFLFEYFSETQRNKGNFPGRFSGRQFSNSRSEMNVSTLELGDSALYLCASSQTGQSYNEQFFGPGTRLTVL.

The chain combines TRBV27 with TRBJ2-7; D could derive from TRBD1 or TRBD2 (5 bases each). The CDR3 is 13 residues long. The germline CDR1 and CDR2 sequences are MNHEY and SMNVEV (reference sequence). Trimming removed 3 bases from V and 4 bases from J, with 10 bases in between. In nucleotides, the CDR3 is TGTGCCAGCAGTTTGAGGGGTAATTACGAGCAGTACTTC. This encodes CASSLRGNYEQYF.

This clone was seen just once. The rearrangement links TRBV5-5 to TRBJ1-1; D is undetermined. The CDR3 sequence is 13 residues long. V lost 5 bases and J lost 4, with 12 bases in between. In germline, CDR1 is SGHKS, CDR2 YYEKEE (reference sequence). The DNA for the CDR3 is TGTGCCAGCAGTTTTACTTGGGGCACTGAAGCTTTCTTT. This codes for CASSFTWGTEAFF.

The CDR3 spells CASSSSQGFDGKLFF. CDR3 nucleotide sequence: TGCGCCAGCAGCAGCTCACAGGGTTTTGATGGGAAACTGTTTTTT. This chain links TRBV5-1 with TRBJ1-4; perhaps TRBD1 as D (6 bases). This CDR3 has 15 amino acids. V was pared by 4 bases and J by 11 bases, with 21 bases between. Germline CDR1 SGHRS, CDR2 YFSETQ.

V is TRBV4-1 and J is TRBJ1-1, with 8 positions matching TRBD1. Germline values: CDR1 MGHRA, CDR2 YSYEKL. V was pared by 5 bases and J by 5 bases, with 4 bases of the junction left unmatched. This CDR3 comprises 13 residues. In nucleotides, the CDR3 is TGCGCCAGCAGCTTTGACAGGGGAACTGAAGCTTTCTTT. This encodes CASSFDRGTEAFF.

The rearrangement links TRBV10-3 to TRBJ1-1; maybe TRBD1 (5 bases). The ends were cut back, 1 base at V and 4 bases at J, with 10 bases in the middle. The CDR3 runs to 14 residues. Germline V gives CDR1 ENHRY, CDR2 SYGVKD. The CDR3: CAISEYSDITEAFF. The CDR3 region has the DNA TGTGCCATCAGTGAGTACTCGGACATCACTGAAGCTTTCTTT.

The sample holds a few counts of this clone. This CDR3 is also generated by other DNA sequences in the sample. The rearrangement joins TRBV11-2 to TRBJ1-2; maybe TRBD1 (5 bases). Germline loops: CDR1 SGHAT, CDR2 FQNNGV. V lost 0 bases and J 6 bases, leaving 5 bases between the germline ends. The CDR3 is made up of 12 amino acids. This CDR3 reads CASSLEGDGYTF. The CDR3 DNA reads TGTGCCAGCAGCTTAGAGGGGGATGGCTACACCTTC.

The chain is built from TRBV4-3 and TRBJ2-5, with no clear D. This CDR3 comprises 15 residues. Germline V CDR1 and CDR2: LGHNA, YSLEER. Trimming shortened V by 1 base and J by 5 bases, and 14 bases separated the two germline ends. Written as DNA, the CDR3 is TGCGCCAGCAGCCAAGGGTTAGCCGAAGGGGAGACCCAGTACTTC. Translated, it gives CASSQGLAEGETQYF.

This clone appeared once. The CDR3 DNA reads TGTGCCAGCAGCCCGTCCTTAGCGCAGTTAAACACTGAAGCTTTCTTT. This sequence encodes CASSPSLAQLNTEAFF. The gene calls are TRBV7-6 and TRBJ1-1; D unclear. V lost 5 bases and J 2 bases, leaving 18 bases between the germline ends. This CDR3 has 16 amino acids. Germline CDR1 reads SGHVS; CDR2 reads FNYEAQ.

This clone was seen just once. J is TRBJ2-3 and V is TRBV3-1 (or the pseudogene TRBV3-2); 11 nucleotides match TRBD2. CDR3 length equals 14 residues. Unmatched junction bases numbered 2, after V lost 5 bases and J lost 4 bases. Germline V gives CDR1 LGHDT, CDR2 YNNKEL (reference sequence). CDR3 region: CASSVAGGSDTQYF. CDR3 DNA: TGTGCCAGCAGCGTAGCGGGGGGGTCAGATACGCAGTATTTT.

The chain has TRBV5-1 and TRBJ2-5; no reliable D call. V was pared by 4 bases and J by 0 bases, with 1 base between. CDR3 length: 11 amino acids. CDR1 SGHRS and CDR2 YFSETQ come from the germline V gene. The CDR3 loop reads CASSHQETQYF. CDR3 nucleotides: TGCGCCAGCAGCCACCAAGAGACCCAGTACTTC.

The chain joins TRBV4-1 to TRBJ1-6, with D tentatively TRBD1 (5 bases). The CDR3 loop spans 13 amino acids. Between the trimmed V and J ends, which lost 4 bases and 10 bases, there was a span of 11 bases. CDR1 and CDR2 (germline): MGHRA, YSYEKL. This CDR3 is CASSRDGASPLHF. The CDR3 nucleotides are TGCGCCAGCAGCCGTGATGGGGCATCACCCCTCCACTTT.

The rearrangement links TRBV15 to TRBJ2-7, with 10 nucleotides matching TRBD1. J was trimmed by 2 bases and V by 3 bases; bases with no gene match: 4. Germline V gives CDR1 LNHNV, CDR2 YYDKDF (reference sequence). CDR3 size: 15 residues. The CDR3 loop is CATSRADRGTYEQYF. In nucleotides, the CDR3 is TGTGCCACCAGCAGGGCGGACAGGGGGACCTACGAGCAGTACTTC.

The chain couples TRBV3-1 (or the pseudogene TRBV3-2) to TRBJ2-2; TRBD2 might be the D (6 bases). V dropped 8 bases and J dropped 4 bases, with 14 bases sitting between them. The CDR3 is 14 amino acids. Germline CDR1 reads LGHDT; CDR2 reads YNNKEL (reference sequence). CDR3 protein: CASSLGGGTGELFF. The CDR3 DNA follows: TGTGCCAGCTCCCTGGGGGGAGGCACCGGGGAGCTGTTTTTT.

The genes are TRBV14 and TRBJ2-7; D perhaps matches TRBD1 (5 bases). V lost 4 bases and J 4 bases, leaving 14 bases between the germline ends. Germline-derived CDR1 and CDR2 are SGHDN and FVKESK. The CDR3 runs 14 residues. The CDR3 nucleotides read TGTGCCAGCAGCCGGGCAGGGCCTCTATACGAGCAGTACTTC. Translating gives CASSRAGPLYEQYF. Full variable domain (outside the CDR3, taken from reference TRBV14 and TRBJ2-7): EAGVTQFPSHSVIEKGQTVTLRCDPISGHDNLYWYRRVMGKEIKFLLHFVKESKQDESGMPNNRFLAERTGGTYSTLKVQPAELEDSGVYFCASSRAGPLYEQYFGPGTRLTVT.

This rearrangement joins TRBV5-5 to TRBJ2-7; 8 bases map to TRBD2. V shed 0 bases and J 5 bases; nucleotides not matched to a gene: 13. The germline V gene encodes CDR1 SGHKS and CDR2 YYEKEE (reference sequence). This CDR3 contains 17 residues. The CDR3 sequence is CASSLEGLGGAYNEQYF. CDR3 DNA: TGTGCCAGCAGCTTGGAGGGTCTCGGGGGGGCCTATAACGAGCAGTACTTC.

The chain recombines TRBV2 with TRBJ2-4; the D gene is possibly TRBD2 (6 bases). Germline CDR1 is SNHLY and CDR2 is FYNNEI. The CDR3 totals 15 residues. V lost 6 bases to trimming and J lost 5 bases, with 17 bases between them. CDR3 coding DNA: TGTGCCAGCAGCGGGGTGGGGAGGTACCAAAACATTCAGTACTTC. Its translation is CASSGVGRYQNIQYF.

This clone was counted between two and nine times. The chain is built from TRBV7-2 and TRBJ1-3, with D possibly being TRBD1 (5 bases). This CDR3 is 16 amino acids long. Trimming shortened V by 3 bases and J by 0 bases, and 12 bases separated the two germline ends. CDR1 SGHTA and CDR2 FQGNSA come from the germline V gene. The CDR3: CASSLRQSTSGNTIYF. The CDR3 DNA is TGTGCCAGCAGCTTGCGACAGTCAACCTCTGGAAACACCATATATTTT. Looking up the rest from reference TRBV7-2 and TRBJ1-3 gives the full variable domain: GAGVSQSPSNKVTEKGKDVELRCDPISGHTALYWYRQSLGQGLEFLIYFQGNSAPDKSGLPSDRFSAERTGGSVSTLTIQRTQQEDSAVYLCASSLRQSTSGNTIYFGEGSWLTVV.

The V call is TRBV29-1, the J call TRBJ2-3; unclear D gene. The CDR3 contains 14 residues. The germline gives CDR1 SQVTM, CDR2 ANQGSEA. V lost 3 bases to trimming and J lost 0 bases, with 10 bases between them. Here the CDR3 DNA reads TGCAGCGTTGACCCTCAATCTAGCACAGATACGCAGTATTTT. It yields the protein CSVDPQSSTDTQYF.